The T cell receptor beta chain under discussion was sequenced for a study of Ad26.COV2.S vaccination and SARS-CoV-2 variants. Profiled with immunoSEQ multiplex PCR; TCRdb holds only in-frame clones, not every one. This sample has a few hundred thousand clones, with approximately 92% found just once. Regarding treatment: roughly 20 received Ad26.COV2.S at low or high dose, single or two shots; a few received placebo; per-sample allocation not given. Samples analyzed were those drawn on day 63 after the first vaccine or placebo injection. It was an adult aged 18-55 years in Boston who was the donor. This CDR3 region has 15 residues. V lost 1 base to trimming and J lost 0 bases, with 7 bases between them. Per germline, CDR1 SGHDT and CDR2 YYEEEE.

V is TRBV5-6 and J is TRBJ2-2; the D gene is possibly TRBD1 (6 bases). This clonotype was obtained from a person aged 18-60 years who received the Ad26.COV2.S COVID-19 vaccine or a placebo. This specimen was peripheral blood, taken in a trial of Ad26.COV2.S vaccine versus placebo. The CDR3 sequence is CASSLPGANTGELFF. The CDR3 DNA is TGTGCCAGCAGCTTGCCAGGGGCGAACACCGGGGAGCTGTTTTTT. The full variable domain, its missing parts supplied by reference TRBV5-6 and TRBJ2-2, is DAGVTQSPTHLIKTRGQQVTLRCSPKSGHDTVSWYQQALGQGPQFIFQYYEEEERQRGNFPDRFSGHQFPNYSSELNVNALLLGDSALYLCASSLPGANTGELFFGEGSRLTVL.